The entry below gives a single T cell receptor beta chain sequence along with its context. This clonotype was observed at least ten times. Its antigen is unknown. No base quality values were provided; no much bigger clone lies one nucleotide off. Ophthalmopathy patients had moderately to severely active disease, with a Clinical Activity Score of 3 or more, a NOSPECS grade of 4 or more, and a disease duration of less than 3 months. Patients with uncontrolled infections, other autoimmune diseases, pregnancy or lactation were excluded. Diagnoses were based on clinical symptoms, serum thyroxine and TRAb, thyroid ultrasound and orbital computed tomography. Ficoll-Paque density gradient centrifugation was used to isolate PBMCs from about 9 ml of fresh peripheral blood. Trizol reagent was used to extract total RNA, and RNA quality was then checked on an Agilent 2100 Bioanalyzer. The sample comes from a study of T cells in Graves' hyperthyroidism and ophthalmopathy (dated by TCRdb to 2018 to 2020). Concerning the study at large: Peripheral blood samples were taken at the time of initial diagnosis, prior to any treatment. Whether ophthalmopathy could be predicted prospectively was tested in an independent validation cohort made up of under 20 hyperthyroidism patients plus 17 patients who later progressed to ophthalmopathy. For training and testing, the 110 or so patients in the discovery cohort were randomly divided in a 7:3 ratio. The study also compared thyroid tissue and blood T-cell repertoires from a handful of Graves' hyperthyroidism patients. After blood sampling, hyperthyroidism patients were treated with methimazole at a starting dose of 30 mg daily, and ophthalmopathy patients were treated with high-dose intravenous methylprednisolone. A discovery cohort of fewer than 110 patients, about 40 with Graves' ophthalmopathy and about 58 with stable Graves' hyperthyroidism, was used to find distinguishing TCR V-J signatures. The paper describes TCR Vbeta CDR3 sequencing of some 130 peripheral blood samples, made up of 43 ophthalmopathy patients, 70 to 75 hyperthyroidism patients and roughly 17 progressor patients. The full study reports these points: In cross-validation, a model built on a 13 V-J signature told ophthalmopathy apart from stable hyperthyroidism with under 90% sensitivity and roughly 83% specificity, and in testing the same model reached 80%/75%. Blood samples also contained most of the expanded thyroid clonotypes (frequency above 0.001), which suggests that blood repertoires may reflect thyroid immune responses. In validation, progression to ophthalmopathy was predicted by the model with around 71% sensitivity and just over 72% specificity, a median of about 6 months before onset. Sample size was not statistically predetermined, and blinding of investigators to group allocation was not performed.

Amplification of TCR beta CDR3 regions was carried out from RNA transcripts. The first round of RT-PCR for the TCR CDR3 was performed with the HTBI primer set and the Qiagen OneStep RT-PCR kit. Libraries were constructed in a second round of multiplex PCR, after which size selection and purification were carried out. Libraries were sequenced paired-end with 100 bp reads on an Illumina HiSeq2000. As for the original processing: SOAPnuke was used to process the raw data, removing reads that contained adapters or uncalled bases, had a mean Phred below 15, or lacked an exact match to the constant primer or identifier. High-quality paired reads were merged with COPE v1.2.5, and unique nucleotide sequences were defined as clonotypes. MiTCR v1.1 was used to align clonotypes to the IMGT TRBV, TRBD and TRBJ reference segments. Only V-J combinations with frequency above 0.0001, covering 99% to 99.2% of repertoires, were analysed. The TCS score was defined as F50 (clonal expansion) divided by E x V (chaos), with BLOSUM62-based TCRdist calculated between CDR3 peptides within each V-J. Welch's t-statistics and random forest reduced 514 V-J features to fewer than 15, which were used in a naive Bayes classifier (R e1071). TCRdb trimmed public reads at Q25 via fastp, called clones via MiXCR and kept in-frame beta chains. Rows with a matching CDR3 protein are joined into one entry that keeps the most common DNA and genes. TCRdb assigned the V and J calls; the authors' analysis was not used. This sample lists 400,000 or so distinct CDR3 sequences; more than 12% were detected once. The ten biggest clones cover approximately 27% of the sample.

Counted from cysteine to phenylalanine, this CDR3 has 14 amino acids. Here the CDR3 DNA is all that survives: 42 bases in frame from base 1. In the germline V gene, CDR1 corresponds to SGHRS and CDR2 to YFSETQ. V is clipped by 0 bases and J by 5 bases, and the sequence between their germline boundaries is 11 bases long. The sequence came from a man aged 50 to 60 with Graves' ophthalmopathy. The chain uses TRBV5-1 and TRBJ1-2; TRBD1 is possibly the D segment (5 matching bases). What was sequenced was blood. The bases read TGCGCCAGCAGCTTGGGGCAGGGTGTGTATGGCTACACCTTC. Translation gives CASSLGQGVYGYTF. The variable domain in full, with residues beyond the CDR3 obtained from the reference TRBV5-1 and TRBJ1-2 genes, is KAGVTQTPRYLIKTRGQQVTLSCSPISGHRSVSWYQQTPGQGLQFLFEYFSETQRNKGNFPGRFSGRQFSNSRSEMNVSTLELGDSALYLCASSLGQGVYGYTFGSGTRLTVV.